A single sample gave rise to the 5 T cell receptor beta chains below, sequenced in a study of CD8+ T cells in alopecia areata. Once RNA had been extracted, it was reverse transcribed into cDNA to act as the sequencing template. Method: immunoSEQ multiplex PCR; TCRdb's copy keeps in-frame clones and lacks some. The top ten hold roughly 0.99% of the sample, which has 130,000 to 150,000 clones, approximately 50% seen once. The input for sequencing was CD4+ T cells sorted from blood, taken at week 0. All receptors derive from a human donor with alopecia areata.

Only one count was recorded for this clone. The chain is built from TRBV4-3 and TRBJ2-3; TRBD2 matches 12 bases. Germline CDR1 is LGHNA and CDR2 is YSLEER. The trim removed 2 bases at V and 3 bases at J, leaving 3 bases unmatched. The CDR3 contains 16 residues. The CDR3 loop reads CASSQRLAGATDTQYF. CDR3 nucleotides: TGCGCCAGCAGCCAACGACTAGCGGGAGCTACAGATACGCAGTATTTT.

The chain is built from TRBV5-1 and TRBJ2-3; the match to TRBD1 covers 8 bases. With V trimmed by 8 bases and J by 10 bases, 6 bases remained unmatched. The CDR3 totals 11 residues. Germline V gene lookup returns CDR1 SGHRS and CDR2 YFSETQ. In nucleotides, the CDR3 is TGCGCCAGTGGACAGGGTGATTCGCAGTATTTT. This translates into CASGQGDSQYF.

V gene TRBV5-1 combines with J gene TRBJ1-2; D ambiguous. The CDR3 covers 15 residues. Germline assignment: CDR1 SGHRS and CDR2 YFSETQ. V gave up 1 base and J gave up 3 bases, with 13 bases separating them. Here the CDR3 reads CASSLLTSSYYGYTF. CDR3 coding DNA: TGCGCCAGCAGCTTGTTGACCTCCTCCTACTATGGCTACACCTTC.

This sequence joins TRBV4-2 and TRBJ2-3; D tentatively reads TRBD1 or TRBD2 (6 bases each). The germline gives CDR1 LGHNA, CDR2 YNFKEQ. The CDR3 runs to 16 residues. V was shortened by 1 base and J by 5 bases, with 16 bases between the two germline ends. For the CDR3, the DNA is TGTGCCAGCAGCCAAGTGGGGGGCAGGGTAGGAGATACGCAGTATTTT. Amino acids: CASSQVGGRVGDTQYF.

The chain recombines TRBV30 with TRBJ1-4, with 7 positions matching TRBD1. CDR3 length equals 13 residues. Per germline, CDR1 GTSNPN and CDR2 SVGIG (reference sequence). With V trimmed by 5 bases and J by 6 bases, 6 bases remained unmatched. DNA of the CDR3: TGTGCCTGGGGGGGACAGAGGGATGAAAAACTGTTTTTT. As protein: CAWGGQRDEKLFF. Supplemented by reference TRBV30 and TRBJ1-4, the full variable domain reads SQTIHQWPATLVQPVGSPLSLECTVEGTSNPNLYWYRQAAGRGLQLLFYSVGIGQISSEVPQNLSASRPQDRQFILSSKKLLLSDSGFYLCAWGGQRDEKLFFGSGTQLSVL.